One sample yielded the 9 T cell receptor beta chains listed below, sequenced in a study of blood T cell repertoires in COVID-19 (dated by TCRdb to between 2020 and 2021). Library construction relied on the immunoSEQ multiplex PCR assay. TCRdb re-hosts the immuneACCESS table, in-frame sequences only. Its copies lack some clones; in the studies checked, an unresolved V gene accounts for under half of them, and the cause for the rest is not known. This sample is represented by nearly 70,000 clones; nearly 90% of them were singletons. The top ten constitute about 3.4% of the sample. The sequencing input was peripheral blood. The receptors were sampled from a woman between 45 and 65 years old with COVID-19, enrolled during active disease.

The chain employs TRBV13 and TRBJ2-7; 9 nucleotides line up with TRBD2. CDR3 size: 14 residues. In germline, CDR1 is PRHDT, CDR2 FYEKMQ (reference sequence). J was trimmed by 3 bases and V by 4 bases; bases with no gene match: 4. The CDR3 DNA reads as TGTGCCAGCAGCTCACTGACTAGCGGCTACGAGCAGTACTTC. Protein product: CASSSLTSGYEQYF.

This chain connects TRBV30 to TRBJ2-7; 11 bases agree with TRBD1. V trimming: 7 bases; J trimming: 6 bases; junction bases outside the gene matches: 11. The CDR3 runs to 14 residues. From germline, CDR1 is GTSNPN and CDR2 SVGIG (reference sequence). Here the CDR3 DNA reads TGTGCCTACACCGGGACAGGGGGTATGGGCGAGCAGTACTTC. It specifies CAYTGTGGMGEQYF.

This chain joins TRBV7-3 and TRBJ2-7, with D uncertain. The CDR3 consists of 14 residues. V was clipped by 3 bases and J by 6 bases, with 15 bases between them. Germline V gives CDR1 SGHTA, CDR2 FQGTGA. This CDR3 is CASSLAGGPSEQYF. The CDR3 DNA sequence: TGTGCCAGCAGCTTGGCCGGCGGCCCTAGCGAGCAGTACTTC.

The chain combines TRBV6-5 with TRBJ2-2; 7 bases align to TRBD2. The germline V gene has CDR1 MNHEY and CDR2 SVGAGI. The V gene end was trimmed by 5 bases and the J gene end by 5 bases; junction bases not matched to a gene: 8. The length of the CDR3 is 15 residues. This CDR3 is CASSLTSATTGELFF. CDR3 sequence (DNA): TGTGCCAGCAGTCTCACTAGCGCAACAACCGGGGAGCTGTTTTTT.

This clone was detected a few times. The chain has TRBV6-5 and TRBJ2-1; perhaps TRBD2 as D (6 bases). This CDR3 has 15 residues. CDR1 MNHEY and CDR2 SVGAGI come from the germline V gene. Trimming removed 1 base at V and 7 bases at J, with 14 bases between. CDR3 residues: CASSYFQGRGNEQFF. CDR3 nucleotide sequence: TGTGCCAGCAGTTACTTTCAGGGCCGGGGGAATGAGCAGTTCTTC.

This clone was recorded a few times. The genes are TRBV5-4 and TRBJ1-6, with a possible D match to TRBD1 (5 bases). Germline lookup yields CDR1 SGHNT and CDR2 YYREEE (reference sequence). Trimming took 3 bases from V and 10 from J, leaving 14 bases between them. This CDR3 is built from 14 residues. CDR3 residues: CASSSPLQGSPLHF. In DNA form, the CDR3 reads TGTGCCAGCAGCTCACCCCTCCAGGGATCACCCCTCCACTTT.

The chain carries TRBV19 and TRBJ2-1; no definite D call. The CDR3 is made up of 12 amino acids. V was pared by 3 bases and J by 8 bases, with 8 bases between. CDR1 and CDR2 (germline): LNHDA, SQIVND (reference sequence). CDR3 bases: TGTGCCAGTAGTATTGGTCAGGATGAGCAGTTCTTC. It specifies CASSIGQDEQFF.

The chain recombines TRBV24-1 with TRBJ1-2; D not resolved. The CDR3 sequence is 12 residues long. Trimming left V 7 bases short and J 8 bases short, with 13 bases between. The V gene's germline CDR1 is KGHDR and CDR2 SFDVKD. In DNA, the CDR3 is TGTGCCACCAGGGGGATAGGGAGCGGCTACACCTTC. Protein product: CATRGIGSGYTF.

The genes are TRBV12-3 or TRBV12-4 and TRBJ1-5; no reliable D call. The CDR3 consists of 13 residues. Trimming took 4 bases from V and 3 from J, leaving 7 bases between them. CDR3 nucleotides: TGTGCCAGCAGTTCACAGTCCAATCAGCCCCAGCATTTT. As protein: CASSSQSNQPQHF.